The present T cell receptor beta chain was sequenced within a study of metastatic and nonmetastatic thyroid tumors. Study-level information: Comparison of repertoires was carried out across blood and tumor or nodule tissue from malignant and benign thyroid patients.

Thyroid surgery was performed in patients who had received no treatment beforehand. Note on this clone: Its antigen is not identified. At one end the junction does not follow the germline gene, possibly because of a read error.

The study, taken as a whole, reports: A significant increase in TCR beta diversity was reportedly seen in malignant thyroid tumors relative to benign nodules, in blood and tumor.

Authors' processing steps: Construction of a distant-metastasis classifier for papillary thyroid cancer relied on CDR3 differences across clinicopathological groups. Through MiXCR, TCRdb re-clonotyped the PCR reads. None of the V and J calls come from the authors' own analysis; TCRdb made them. This table has roughly 30,000 clones, around 25% appearing once. Germline V gives CDR1 LNHDA, CDR2 SQIVND (reference sequence). CDR3 length: 17 amino acids. The TCR sequence derives from a female donor with papillary thyroid cancer or a benign thyroid nodule (not recorded which). Some clones in this sample may be carry-over from other donors' samples. The chain joins TRBV19 to TRBJ2-7; 11 nucleotides align to TRBD2. The sample was blood. The CDR3 spells CASSIAAGTSGSYEHYF. DNA of the CDR3: TGTGCCAGTAGTATAGCTGCCGGTACTAGCGGGAGCTACGAGCATTACTTC. Based on the CDR3 plus reference TRBV19 and TRBJ2-7, the full variable domain is DGGITQSPKYLFRKEGQNVTLSCEQNLNHDAMYWYRQDPGQGLRLIYYSQIVNDFQKGDIAEGYSVSREKKESFPLTVTSAQKNPTAFYLCASSIAAGTSGSYEHYFGPGTRLTVT.